This T cell receptor (beta chain) was profiled in a study of beta chain features in type 1 diabetes. Background on the study: No patient-donor differences in age, gender, total cells or subset yield. Study conclusions and caveats: In the patient group, naive, central memory and Treg TCRB repertoires seemed more alike than in the healthy donor group. Insertions were fewer and deletions more numerous at VDJ junctions in type 1 diabetes patients.

The authors reverse transcribed all of the isolated RNA, so sequencing captured expressed TCRB transcripts. Repertoires were generated with immunoSEQ multiplex PCR, while TCRdb's copy carries only in-frame clones and drops some. The table has under 300,000 clones, 7.5% to 9.5% seen once; the top ten hold 1%. The CDR3 length is 13 residues. Trimming left V 3 bases short and J 6 bases short, with 10 bases between. Looked up from germline, CDR1 is SGHVS and CDR2 is FQNEAQ. This clone occurred many times. Its antigen is currently unknown. Cell sorting via CD45RO/CCR7/CD25/CD127/CD95/CD27 was performed to obtain CD4+ naive, central memory, regulatory and stem cell-like memory cells.

The rearrangement joins TRBV7-8 to TRBJ2-3; D is unclear. This clonotype originated in a woman between 18 and 29 years old in good health. Sequencing was done on a sample of central memory CD4+ T cells from blood. The CDR3 DNA sequence: TGTGCCAGCAGCTTTCTAGTATCTGATACGCAGTATTTT. Amino acid sequence: CASSFLVSDTQYF.